One sample yielded the 22 T cell receptor beta chains listed below, sequenced in a study of blood T cell repertoires in COVID-19. TCRdb keeps only in-frame clones here, not all; method: immunoSEQ multiplex PCR. This sample has about 73,000 clones, with roughly 90% found just once. Sequences were obtained from peripheral blood. These receptors were collected from a woman of 80 years or more with active or convalescent COVID-19.

V usage is TRBV6-5 and J usage is TRBJ2-3; D may be TRBD2 (5 bases). Germline CDR1 MNHEY, CDR2 SVGAGI. V was pared by 0 bases and J by 1 base, with 5 bases between. This CDR3 spans 14 amino acids. DNA of the CDR3: TGTGCCAGCAGTTACTCGCGGGGCACAGATACGCAGTATTTT. The encoded protein is CASSYSRGTDTQYF.

CDR3 sequence (DNA): TGTGCCAGCAGCTTAGCACGGGGAGGTACAGATACGCAGTATTTT. Its protein is CASSLARGGTDTQYF. The chain joins TRBV7-9 to TRBJ2-3, with TRBD2 as a possible D gene (6 bases). V was clipped by 0 bases and J by 3 bases, with 10 bases between them. The V gene's germline CDR1 is SEHNR and CDR2 FQNEAQ (reference sequence). The CDR3 has 15 residues.

The chain joins TRBV2 to TRBJ1-2, with D perhaps TRBD1 (6 bases). V was clipped by 7 bases and J by 8 bases, with 17 bases between them. This CDR3 contains 13 residues. Germline CDR1 SNHLY, CDR2 FYNNEI. CDR3 nucleotide sequence: TGTGCCAGCAATCATGCCCCAGGGGACGGCTACACCTTC. This sequence encodes CASNHAPGDGYTF.

The CDR3 here is CASSHGSSWLAGVHNEQFF. The CDR3 DNA sequence: TGTGCCAGCAGCCACGGCTCTTCGTGGCTAGCGGGGGTCCACAATGAGCAGTTCTTC. V and J are TRBV11-2 and TRBJ2-1; TRBD2 agrees at 10 bases. The CDR3 is 19 amino acids. V lost 5 bases, J lost 5 bases, and 18 bases stayed unmatched. CDR1 is SGHAT and CDR2 is FQNNGV in the germline V gene.

The V call is TRBV4-1, the J call TRBJ2-1; 9 nucleotides agree with TRBD2. The CDR3 covers 17 residues. After removal of 1 base from V and 0 bases from J, the junction contained 4 bases not matched to a gene. CDR1 is MGHRA, CDR2 YSYEKL, per germline. CDR3 sequence (DNA): TGCGCCAGCAGCCAAGGACTAGCGGAGCCCTCCTACAATGAGCAGTTCTTC. Translating gives CASSQGLAEPSYNEQFF.

This chain links TRBV28 with TRBJ2-2; D perhaps matches TRBD1 (6 bases). The CDR3 sequence is 14 residues long. CDR1 MDHEN and CDR2 SYDVKM come from the germline V gene. Trimming took 8 bases from V and 3 from J, leaving 13 bases between them. Here the CDR3 reads CASDSGTYTGELFF. Written as DNA, the CDR3 is TGTGCCAGCGATTCCGGGACATACACCGGGGAGCTGTTTTTT.

This clone has just one count. The CDR3 loop is CASSSRTGRYNQPQHF. The CDR3 DNA follows: TGTGCCAGTAGTTCTCGGACAGGGCGTTACAATCAGCCCCAGCATTTT. The chain recombines TRBV19 with TRBJ1-5; 8 bases are a match to TRBD1. Germline V CDR1 and CDR2: LNHDA, SQIVND (reference sequence). CDR3 size: 16 residues. Unmatched junction bases numbered 9, after V lost 5 bases and J lost 3 bases.

The rearrangement links TRBV29-1 to TRBJ1-2; 7 bases agree with TRBD1. Germline lookup yields CDR1 SQVTM and CDR2 ANQGSEA. The CDR3 runs 15 residues. Losses at the gene ends were 1 base for V and 3 bases for J; bases not matched to a gene: 8. The CDR3 sequence: CSVEGSHRGDYGYTF. The CDR3 nucleotides are TGCAGCGTTGAAGGTAGCCACAGGGGAGACTATGGCTACACCTTC.

The rearrangement links TRBV9 to TRBJ2-1; D gene uncertain. Per the germline V gene, CDR1 is SGDLS and CDR2 is YYNGEE. This CDR3 has 14 amino acids. Trimming left V 6 bases short and J 7 bases short, with 17 bases between. The DNA of the CDR3 is TGTGCCAGCACCGGCGGCGCCAAATCAAATGAGCAGTTCTTC. Residues: CASTGGAKSNEQFF.

The V and J genes are TRBV7-9 and TRBJ2-7, with 8 bases matching TRBD1. The germline V gene encodes CDR1 SEHNR and CDR2 FQNEAQ (reference sequence). Losses at the gene ends were 0 bases for V and 2 bases for J; bases not matched to a gene: 3. CDR3 length: 15 amino acids. For the CDR3, the DNA is TGTGCCAGCAGCTTAGCGGGACAGGTTCCCTACGAGCAGTACTTC. As protein: CASSLAGQVPYEQYF.

The chain carries TRBV28 and TRBJ1-1; D is unresolved. CDR1 MDHEN and CDR2 SYDVKM come from the germline V gene. V was trimmed by 6 bases and J by 6 bases, leaving 11 bases between them. This CDR3 has 12 residues. The CDR3 protein is CASSPPRAEAFF. CDR3 coding DNA: TGTGCCAGCAGCCCCCCCCGGGCTGAAGCTTTCTTT.

This sequence joins TRBV11-2 and TRBJ2-7, with TRBD2 identical over 10 bases. This CDR3 contains 18 residues. V lost 3 bases and J lost 2; bases outside the gene matches: 13. CDR1 and CDR2 (germline): SGHAT, FQNNGV. The DNA of the CDR3 is TGTGCCAGCAGCTTCTGGGCTAGCGGGGGTGTCGCTACCTACGAGCAGTACTTC. It is translated as CASSFWASGGVATYEQYF. The variable domain in full, completed from reference TRBV11-2 and TRBJ2-7, reads EAGVAQSPRYKIIEKRQSVAFWCNPISGHATLYWYQQILGQGPKLLIQFQNNGVVDDSQLPKDRFSAERLKGVDSTLKIQPAKLEDSAVYLCASSFWASGGVATYEQYFGPGTRLTVT.

This clone was observed a single time. The J gene is TRBJ2-5, the V gene TRBV5-1, with 7 bases identical to TRBD2. Germline CDR1 is SGHRS and CDR2 is YFSETQ. Trimming took 6 bases from V and 5 from J; bases not matched to a gene: 4. The CDR3 length is 12 residues. The CDR3 DNA is TGCGCCAGCAAGCGGGACGGGGAGACCCAGTACTTC. Encoded protein: CASKRDGETQYF.

V is TRBV13 and J is TRBJ2-5; possibly TRBD2 for D (6 bases). V was cut by 5 bases and J by 4 bases, with 14 bases left in between. The CDR3 consists of 14 residues. In germline, CDR1 is PRHDT, CDR2 FYEKMQ (reference sequence). The CDR3 DNA is TGTGCCAGCAGCCCCCCAGGAGGGGCAGAGACCCAGTACTTC. Translated, it gives CASSPPGGAETQYF.

The rearrangement joins TRBV6-5 to TRBJ1-2; the D is unclear. CDR1 is MNHEY and CDR2 is SVGAGI in the germline V gene. Trimming left V 0 bases short and J 7 bases short, with 9 bases between. The length of the CDR3 is 13 residues. This CDR3 reads CASSYSFQSGYTF. The CDR3 DNA reads as TGTGCCAGCAGTTACTCGTTTCAGTCTGGCTACACCTTC.

This chain connects TRBV4-3 to TRBJ2-7; 9 nucleotides line up with TRBD1. There are 14 residues in the CDR3. After removal of 4 bases from V and 5 bases from J, the junction contained 6 bases not matched to a gene. Per the germline V gene, CDR1 is LGHNA and CDR2 is YSLEER. CDR3 protein: CASSLTGGGNEQYF. CDR3 DNA sequence: TGCGCCAGCAGCCTCACAGGGGGCGGCAACGAGCAGTACTTC.

The V and J genes are TRBV28 and TRBJ1-2; D is ambiguous. The germline V and J ends were trimmed by 5 bases and 6 bases, with 13 bases remaining between them. The CDR3 has 13 amino acids. CDR1 MDHEN and CDR2 SYDVKM come from the germline V gene. The CDR3 here is CASSGPLVDGYTF. The CDR3 coding sequence is TGTGCCAGCAGTGGGCCCCTTGTGGATGGCTACACCTTC.

The DNA for the CDR3 is TGCGCCAGCAGCTGCCGGGACATTCCAGAACAAAGGGTTAATTCACCCCTCCACTTT. The encoded protein is CASSCRDIPEQRVNSPLHF. The chain combines TRBV5-1 with TRBJ1-6, with D possibly being TRBD1 (6 bases). The CDR3 contains 19 residues. The V end was cut by 3 bases, the J end by 6 bases, with 25 bases between. CDR1 is SGHRS, CDR2 YFSETQ, per germline.

The J gene is TRBJ2-3, the V gene TRBV9; 11 positions match TRBD2. The CDR3 consists of 16 residues. The V segment lost 4 bases and the J segment 3 bases; nucleotides outside the gene matches: 7. The germline gives CDR1 SGDLS, CDR2 YYNGEE. The CDR3 nucleotides read TGTGCCAGCAGCACTGGGACTAGCGGATTTACAGATACGCAGTATTTT. As protein: CASSTGTSGFTDTQYF.

The V call is TRBV5-5, the J call TRBJ1-4; D gene ambiguous. V was clipped by 4 bases and J by 5 bases, with 9 bases between them. Germline V lookup: CDR1 SGHKS, CDR2 YYEKEE (reference sequence). This CDR3 is 13 amino acids long. CDR3 sequence: CASSGSANEKLFF. CDR3 bases: TGTGCCAGCAGCGGGTCAGCGAATGAAAAACTGTTTTTT. Looking up the rest from reference TRBV5-5 and TRBJ1-4 gives the full variable domain: DAGVTQSPTHLIKTRGQQVTLRCSPISGHKSVSWYQQVLGQGPQFIFQYYEKEERGRGNFPDRFSARQFPNYSSELNVNALLLGDSALYLCASSGSANEKLFFGSGTQLSVL.

The J gene is TRBJ2-3, the V gene TRBV19, with 10 bases fitting TRBD1. Germline values: CDR1 LNHDA, CDR2 SQIVND (reference sequence). The ends lost 4 bases at V and 2 bases at J; junction bases unmatched: 9. The CDR3 has 17 residues. The CDR3 sequence: CASSTATGTGATDTQYF. The CDR3, as DNA: TGTGCCAGTAGTACGGCCACCGGGACAGGGGCCACAGATACGCAGTATTTT. The variable domain in full, with the rest retrieved from reference TRBV19 and TRBJ2-3, is DGGITQSPKYLFRKEGQNVTLSCEQNLNHDAMYWYRQDPGQGLRLIYYSQIVNDFQKGDIAEGYSVSREKKESFPLTVTSAQKNPTAFYLCASSTATGTGATDTQYFGPGTRLTVL.

The gene calls are TRBV28 and TRBJ1-2; no clear D. CDR1 and CDR2 from the germline V gene are MDHEN and SYDVKM. This CDR3 region has 14 residues. Trimming took 4 bases from V and 8 from J, leaving 17 bases between them. Written as DNA, the CDR3 is TGTGCCAGCAGTTCCACAAGACCTCTAGTGGGCTACACCTTC. This gives the protein CASSSTRPLVGYTF.